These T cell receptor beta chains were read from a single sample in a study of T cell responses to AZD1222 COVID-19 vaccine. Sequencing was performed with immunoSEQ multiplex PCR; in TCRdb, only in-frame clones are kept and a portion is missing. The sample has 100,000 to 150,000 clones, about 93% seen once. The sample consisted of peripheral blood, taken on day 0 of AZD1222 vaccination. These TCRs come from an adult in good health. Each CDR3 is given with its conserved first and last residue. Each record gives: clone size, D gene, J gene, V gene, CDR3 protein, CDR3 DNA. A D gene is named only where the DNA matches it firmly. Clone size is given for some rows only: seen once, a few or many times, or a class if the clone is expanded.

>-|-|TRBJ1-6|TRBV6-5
CAIRDSQVGPLHF
TGTGCCATCCGAGACAGTCAAGTAGGACCCCTCCACTTT
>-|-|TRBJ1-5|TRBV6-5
CASSLYYGGHQPQHF
TGTGCCAGCAGTTTATATTACGGTGGGCATCAGCCCCAGCATTTT
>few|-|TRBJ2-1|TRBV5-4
CASRTDSYNEQFF
TGTGCCAGCAGGACTGACTCCTACAATGAGCAGTTCTTC
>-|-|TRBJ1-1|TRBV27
CASRGSGMNTEAFF
TGTGCCAGCAGGGGGTCCGGCATGAACACTGAAGCTTTCTTT
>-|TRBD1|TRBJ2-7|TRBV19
CASSHTGGVYEQYF
TGTGCCAGTAGTCATACAGGGGGCGTCTACGAGCAGTACTTC
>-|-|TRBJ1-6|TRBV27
CASSFGRDNSPLHF
TGTGCCAGCAGTTTTGGCAGGGATAATTCACCCCTCCACTTT
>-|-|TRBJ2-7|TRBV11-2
CASSLNSGSTYEQYF
TGTGCCAGCAGTTTGAATAGCGGTTCAACCTACGAGCAGTACTTC
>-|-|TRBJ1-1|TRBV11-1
CASSRGAWNTEAFF
TGTGCCAGCAGCCGGGGGGCATGGAACACTGAAGCTTTCTTT
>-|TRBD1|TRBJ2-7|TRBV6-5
CASQTGPTYEQYF
TGTGCCTCCCAGACAGGGCCGACCTACGAGCAGTACTTC
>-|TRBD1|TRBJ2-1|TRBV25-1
CASRSLQGANNEQFF
TGTGCCAGCAGATCACTACAGGGGGCGAACAATGAGCAGTTCTTC
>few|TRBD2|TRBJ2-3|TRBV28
CASSLAIRLAGGPDTQYF
TGTGCCAGCAGTTTGGCTATTCGACTAGCGGGAGGCCCAGATACGCAGTATTTT
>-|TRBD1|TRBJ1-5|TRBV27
CASSEWTGVGNQPQHF
TGTGCCAGCAGTGAATGGACAGGGGTTGGCAATCAGCCCCAGCATTTT
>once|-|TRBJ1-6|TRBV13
CASSLSGGSPLHF
TGTGCCAGCAGCTTATCCGGGGGGTCACCCCTCCACTTT
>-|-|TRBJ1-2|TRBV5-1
CASSLGLGRDGYTF
TGCGCCAGCAGCTTGGGATTGGGACGGGATGGCTACACCTTC
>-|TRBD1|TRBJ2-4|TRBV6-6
CASSYGGQDIQYF
TGTGCCAGCAGTTACGGCGGACAGGACATTCAGTACTTC
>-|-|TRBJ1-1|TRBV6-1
CASSGAFIGMNTEAFF
TGTGCCAGCAGTGGTGCTTTTATTGGGATGAACACTGAAGCTTTCTTT
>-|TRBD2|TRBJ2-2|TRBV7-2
CASSLSGGRPTTGELFF
TGTGCCAGCAGCTTATCGGGCGGGAGGCCGACCACCGGGGAGCTGTTTTTT
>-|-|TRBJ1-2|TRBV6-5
CASRGHGGGVDGYTF
TGTGCCAGCAGGGGACACGGCGGAGGGGTCGATGGCTACACCTTC
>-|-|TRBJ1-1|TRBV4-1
CASSQDRRGANTEAFF
TGCGCCAGCAGCCAAGATCGGAGAGGGGCGAACACTGAAGCTTTCTTT
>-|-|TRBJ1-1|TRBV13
CASSLTERKPFF
TGTGCCAGCAGCTTAACCGAGAGGAAGCCTTTCTTT
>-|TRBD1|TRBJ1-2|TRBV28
CASTIIIQGALGYTF
TGTGCCAGCACCATTATAATACAGGGGGCGCTTGGCTACACCTTC
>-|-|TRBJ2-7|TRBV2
CASSEGVYRNYEQYF
TGTGCCAGCAGTGAGGGGGTCTACCGCAACTACGAGCAGTACTTC
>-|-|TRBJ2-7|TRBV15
CATSRDQGETYEQYF
TGTGCCACCAGCAGAGATCAGGGAGAAACCTACGAGCAGTACTTC
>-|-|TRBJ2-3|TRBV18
CASSPPELADTDTQYF
TGTGCCAGCTCACCACCCGAACTAGCAGACACAGATACGCAGTATTTT